This passage covers 28 T cell receptor beta chains from one sample sequenced in a study of Graves' ophthalmopathy and Graves' hyperthyroidism. CDR3 regions of TCR beta were amplified from RNA transcripts. The authors performed first-round RT-PCR with HTBI primers and then a second-round multiplex PCR. TCRdb reprocessed the multiplex PCR reads via MiXCR and lists one record per CDR3 protein. The sample records approximately 480,000 distinct CDR3 sequences, about an eighth being singletons. Input material: blood. These receptors all stem from a woman aged 30 to 39 with Graves' ophthalmopathy.

This clonotype was picked up many times. The chain uses TRBV28 and TRBJ1-5; D gene uncertain. The V end lost 5 bases, the J end lost 0 bases, and 17 bases lay between the germline ends. The CDR3 contains 17 residues. Germline CDR1 is MDHEN and CDR2 is SYDVKM. The CDR3 region has the DNA TGTGCCAGCAGTCCCCGGCGGAGGGAGCATAGCAATCAGCCCCAGCATTTT. Protein: CASSPRRREHSNQPQHF.

The chain has TRBV12-3 or TRBV12-4 and TRBJ1-1, with a weak D call TRBD1 (6 bases). V lost 6 bases, J lost 5 bases, and 19 bases lay in between. The CDR3 contains 15 residues. CDR3 sequence reads: CASRHTNRDKTEAFF. CDR3 in DNA: TGTGCCAGCAGGCACACGAACAGGGATAAAACTGAAGCTTTCTTT.

A few counts support this clonotype. The genes are TRBV4-1 and TRBJ2-7; D possibly corresponds to TRBD2 (6 bases). The germline V gene encodes CDR1 MGHRA and CDR2 YSYEKL. The CDR3 extends over 14 amino acids. Trimming removed 1 base at V and 6 bases at J, with 13 bases between. The CDR3: CASSQGLGPGEQYF. CDR3 nucleotides: TGCGCCAGCAGCCAAGGACTAGGTCCCGGCGAGCAGTACTTC.

This clonotype has just one count. This sequence may be a read error, since a much larger clone differs from it by one base. V and J are TRBV7-3 and TRBJ2-2, with 7 bases that match TRBD1. The ends lost 8 bases at V and 1 base at J; junction bases unmatched: 10. The CDR3 spans 16 residues. Germline-derived CDR1 and CDR2 are SGHTA and FQGTGA. This CDR3 reads CASRPTGAVNTGELFF. In DNA, the CDR3 is TGTGCCAGCCGCCCTACAGGGGCTGTGAACACCGGGGAGCTGTTTTTT. The full variable domain, with the rest looked up from reference TRBV7-3 and TRBJ2-2, is GAGVSQTPSNKVTEKGKYVELRCDPISGHTALYWYRQSLGQGPEFLIYFQGTGAADDSGLPNDRFFAVRPEGSVSTLKIQRTERGDSAVYLCASRPTGAVNTGELFFGEGSRLTVL.

The chain recombines TRBV5-6 with TRBJ1-2; D call uncertain. The CDR3 runs to 15 residues. Germline lookup yields CDR1 SGHDT and CDR2 YYEEEE. V was shortened by 1 base and J by 4 bases, with 14 bases between the two germline ends. The CDR3 protein is CASSLISLMGYGYTF. The CDR3 region has the DNA TGTGCCAGCAGCTTGATTAGTTTAATGGGCTATGGCTACACCTTC.

Ten or more counts support this clonotype. This chain uses TRBV10-2 with TRBJ1-2, with D hard to call. V lost 5 bases, J lost 3 bases, and 10 bases lay in between. Germline assignment: CDR1 WSHSY and CDR2 SAAADI. The CDR3 spans 13 residues. The CDR3 sequence: CASSSQSHYGYTF. The CDR3 nucleotides read TGCGCCAGCAGTTCCCAGAGCCACTATGGCTACACCTTC.

This chain joins TRBV7-3 and TRBJ2-5; 10 nucleotides match TRBD2. CDR3 length: 16 amino acids. V lost 6 bases and J lost 5; bases outside the gene matches: 12. The germline V gene encodes CDR1 SGHTA and CDR2 FQGTGA. CDR3: CASRSGVAGGGETQYF. CDR3 in DNA: TGTGCCAGCAGGTCGGGTGTAGCGGGAGGTGGGGAGACCCAGTACTTC.

In its sample, this clonotype was seen many times. This chain joins TRBV6-1 and TRBJ1-5, with D maybe TRBD1 (6 bases). Per germline, CDR1 MNHNS and CDR2 SASEGT. The CDR3 consists of 15 residues. The V and J ends lost 5 bases and 4 bases respectively, with 15 bases between them. DNA for the CDR3: TGTGCCAGCAGTCCACACCTAGGGGGGAATCAGCCCCAGCATTTT. Amino acid sequence: CASSPHLGGNQPQHF.

With respect to this clonotype: Possible read error: a much larger clone is one base away. The gene calls are TRBV18 and TRBJ1-1; D remains ambiguous. The length of the CDR3 is 13 residues. Per the germline V gene, CDR1 is KGHSH and CDR2 is LQKENI. The CDR3 loop reads CASSSSRSTEACF. CDR3 coding DNA: TGTGCCAGCTCGTCTTCCCGGAGCACTGAAGCTTGCTTT.

The CDR3 DNA reads TGTGCCAGCAGCGTCCAGGGGGCGCAGTCTGCTGAAGCTTTCTTT. This encodes CASSVQGAQSAEAFF. This chain connects TRBV3-1 to TRBJ1-1; 8 bases match TRBD1. The junction had 11 bases not matched to a gene; V was cut back by 5 bases and J by 6 bases. Germline V gene data show CDR1 as LGHDT and CDR2 as YNNKEL (reference sequence). The length of the CDR3 is 15 residues.

The chain links TRBV2 to TRBJ2-2; D unclear. This CDR3 is 15 amino acids long. Germline CDR1 is SNHLY and CDR2 is FYNNEI. With 1 base removed from V and 4 bases from J, the gap between germline ends came to 10 bases. CDR3 bases: TGTGCCAGCAGTGAAGTAGCCTTTGGCACCGGGGAGCTGTTTTTT. Translation: CASSEVAFGTGELFF.

This clonotype was seen ten or more times. The chain uses TRBV20-1 and TRBJ1-5; possible D gene TRBD1, 5 bases. This CDR3 contains 13 residues. The germline V and J ends were trimmed by 3 bases and 1 base, with 7 bases remaining between them. Germline loops: CDR1 DFQATT, CDR2 SNEGSKA (reference sequence). CDR3 in amino acids: CSASGGSNQPQHF. The CDR3 DNA reads as TGCAGTGCTAGTGGGGGGAGCAATCAGCCCCAGCATTTT.

This clonotype was seen many times. This sequence joins TRBV12-3 or TRBV12-4 and TRBJ1-5, with 7 bases that match TRBD1. CDR3 length: 15 amino acids. V lost 7 bases to trimming and J lost 1 base; unmatched junction nucleotides: 7. CDR3: CASNQGVESNQPQHF. DNA of the CDR3: TGTGCCAGCAACCAGGGGGTTGAAAGCAATCAGCCCCAGCATTTT.

About this clonotype itself: Just one base apart from a much larger clone, this may be a read error. This sequence joins TRBV6-1 and TRBJ2-7; D gene unclear. This CDR3 has 12 residues. In germline, CDR1 is MNHNS, CDR2 SASEGT. The CDR3 reads CASSAEVHERYF. The CDR3 DNA is TGTGCCAGCAGTGCTGAAGTCCACGAGCGGTACTTC.

In DNA form, the CDR3 reads TGTGCCAGCTCACCACGTCCCGGGGCCGTGGGCACTGAAGCTTTCTTT. Amino acids: CASSPRPGAVGTEAFF. The chain carries TRBV18 and TRBJ1-1; D possibly corresponds to TRBD1 (5 bases). Germline-derived CDR1 and CDR2 are KGHSH and LQKENI. This CDR3 region has 16 residues. V was trimmed by 1 base and J by 4 bases, leaving 16 bases between them.

This clonotype was counted many times. This sequence joins TRBV6-1 and TRBJ2-5; no firm D call. The CDR3 length is 11 residues. The germline CDR1 and CDR2 sequences are MNHNS and SASEGT. V was clipped by 5 bases and J by 6 bases, with 7 bases between them. CDR3 residues: CASSTGQTQYF. The DNA for the CDR3 is TGTGCCAGCAGTACCGGACAGACCCAGTACTTC.

This clonotype was seen ten or more times. The chain employs TRBV27 and TRBJ1-5; D not resolved. Germline V gene sequence: CDR1 MNHEY, CDR2 SMNVEV (reference sequence). Trimming took 0 bases from V and 0 from J, leaving 6 bases between them. The CDR3 is 15 amino acids. This chain's CDR3 is CASSLSVYSNQPQHF. DNA for the CDR3: TGTGCCAGCAGTTTATCAGTCTATAGCAATCAGCCCCAGCATTTT.

This clonotype was counted ten times or more. In DNA form, the CDR3 reads TGCGCCAGCAGCTTCTCAACGGGGACGACCGGGGGAAACACCATATATTTT. The encoded protein is CASSFSTGTTGGNTIYF. The chain has TRBV5-1 and TRBJ1-3; D possibly corresponds to TRBD1 (5 bases). Germline V CDR1 and CDR2: SGHRS, YFSETQ. The CDR3 runs to 17 residues. The V end lost 2 bases, the J end lost 4 bases, and 19 bases lay between the germline ends.

This clonotype was recorded many times. The rearrangement links TRBV6-2 or TRBV6-3 to TRBJ1-5; no reliable D call. The CDR3 runs 14 residues. Trimming stripped 6 bases from V and 4 bases from J, with 13 bases between. Per germline, CDR1 MNHEY and CDR2 SVGEGT. The CDR3 DNA sequence: TGTGCCAGCAGGGCCCCATTATCTAATCAGCCCCAGCATTTT. Translation gives CASRAPLSNQPQHF.

This clonotype was seen ten or more times. The rearrangement links TRBV7-2 to TRBJ2-4; 7 bases match TRBD1. CDR1 and CDR2 from the germline V gene are SGHTA and FQGNSA. Unmatched junction bases numbered 9, after V lost 4 bases and J lost 9 bases. This CDR3 region has 14 residues. Written as DNA, the CDR3 is TGTGCCAGCAGCTGGGACAGAAACCTTCCCATTCAGTACTTC. Translation: CASSWDRNLPIQYF.

Many counts were recorded for this clonotype. This sequence joins TRBV4-1 and TRBJ1-5; the match to TRBD1 covers 9 bases. The V gene end was trimmed by 2 bases and the J gene end by 0 bases; junction bases not matched to a gene: 5. CDR1 is MGHRA and CDR2 is YSYEKL in the germline V gene. The CDR3 is made up of 17 amino acids. The CDR3 sequence: CASSQRDREYSNQPQHF. For the CDR3, the DNA is TGCGCCAGCAGCCAAAGGGACAGGGAGTATAGCAATCAGCCCCAGCATTTT.

Details on this clonotype: A junction boundary mismatches the germline segment, possibly from a read error. The gene calls are TRBV18 and TRBJ2-7; D gene unclear. CDR3 length: 14 amino acids. CDR1 and CDR2 (germline): KGHSH, LQKENI. CDR3 amino acids: CASSPRGSSSEQYF. Written as DNA, the CDR3 is TGTGCCAGCTCACCACGTGGGTCTTCCTCCGAGCAGTACTTC.

Ten or more counts support this clonotype. The gene calls are TRBV15 and TRBJ2-6; D uncertain. Germline V CDR1 and CDR2: LNHNV, YYDKDF (reference sequence). The CDR3 totals 18 residues. Trimming removed 0 bases from V and 0 bases from J, with 12 bases in between. CDR3 loop: CATSRDTQALSGANVLTF. CDR3 nucleotides: TGTGCCACCAGCAGAGATACGCAGGCCCTCTCTGGGGCCAACGTCCTGACTTTC.

The chain recombines TRBV30 with TRBJ1-1; the D gene is possibly TRBD1 (6 bases). CDR1 is GTSNPN and CDR2 is SVGIG in the germline V gene (reference sequence). CDR3 length equals 14 residues. V lost 0 bases, J lost 0 bases, and 8 bases lay in between. CDR3 nucleotides: TGTGCCTGGAGTGTCCAGGGGATGAACACTGAAGCTTTCTTT. Protein: CAWSVQGMNTEAFF.

This clonotype was seen ten or more times. The chain combines TRBV6-1 with TRBJ2-5, with D uncertain. There are 11 residues in the CDR3. The germline gives CDR1 MNHNS, CDR2 SASEGT. Between the trimmed V and J ends, which lost 7 bases and 3 bases, there was a span of 6 bases. CDR3 sequence: CASITKETQYF. The CDR3 region has the DNA TGTGCCAGCATTACGAAAGAGACCCAGTACTTC.

This clonotype occurred once. The conserved phenylalanine or tryptophan is not found at the CDR3 terminus, so this likely reflects a read error. This chain links TRBV20-1 with TRBJ2-7, with a weak D call TRBD2 (5 bases). The CDR3 spans 14 residues. V lost 6 bases and J 5 bases, leaving 20 bases between the germline ends. CDR1 and CDR2 (germline): DFQATT, SNEGSKA (reference sequence). DNA for the CDR3: TGCAGTGCGCCCGCTCCTCTGGGTAGCGACGAGCAGTACTAC. This translates into CSAPAPLGSDEQYY.

This clonotype was recorded many times. V is TRBV12-3 or TRBV12-4 and J is TRBJ1-1; D gene ambiguous. V was cut by 4 bases and J by 6 bases, with 12 bases left in between. CDR3 length: 13 residues. The CDR3 spells CASSSGPPAEAFF. The CDR3 nucleotides are TGTGCCAGCAGTTCAGGACCCCCCGCTGAAGCTTTCTTT.

This clonotype was detected many times. This chain uses TRBV14 with TRBJ2-7; 10 nucleotides match TRBD2. V lost 0 bases, J lost 5 bases, and 16 bases stayed unmatched. CDR1 is SGHDN and CDR2 is FVKESK in the germline V gene. The CDR3 length is 19 residues. CDR3 in DNA: TGTGCCAGCAGCCAAGAAGCCCTCAAAGCGGGAGGGCCAGTCCACGAGCAGTACTTC. It encodes CASSQEALKAGGPVHEQYF.